The table lists the clone carrying this T cell receptor (beta chain) with many counts. Its specificity is not known. This entry is derived from a study of CD8+CD57+ T cells in acquired aplastic anemia. Study information: Healthy donors gave approximately 10 million reads on average for CD4+ cells. Overall study results and limits: Shared by patients and controls, twenty-nine CD8+ CDR3s were abundant in patients.

Both TCR beta VDJ combination and CDR3 sequence profiling were carried out. Genomic DNA was the template for this profiling. TCRdb analysed the reads with MiXCR anew, one entry per CDR3 protein. The sample lists hundreds of thousands of distinct CDR3 sequences; about 70% were seen once. The receptor was isolated from a human donor in good health, serving as a control. The sequenced sample consisted of sorted CD4+, CD8+, or CD8+CD57+ T cells (not recorded which) from PBMCs.

CDR3 nucleotide sequence: TGTGCCAGCAGCTTAGCAGGCGGGGCTTCTGGAAACACCATATATTTT. The encoded protein is CASSLAGGASGNTIYF. V is TRBV7-2 and J is TRBJ1-3; TRBD1 is a possible D gene (5 bases). The CDR3 runs to 16 residues. Germline V gives CDR1 SGHTA, CDR2 FQGNSA. V was clipped by 0 bases and J by 1 base, with 10 bases between them.